This record covers a single TCR beta chain. This sample is drawn from a study of blood T cells in healthy people across ages. A sample-barcoded 5' primer and a J-beta primer mix were used in a second PCR of about 6 to 11 cycles. TCRdb recomputed calls from the 5' RACE reads with MiXCR, one row per CDR3 protein. The sample lists around 2 million distinct CDR3 sequences; 30% to 40% were seen once. The sequence was obtained from a human donor in good health. The sequencing input was blood.

CDR3 nucleotides: TGTGCCAGCAGTTCACCATCAAGGACAGGGGGCACTGAAGCTTTCTTT. It yields the protein CASSSPSRTGGTEAFF. The V call is TRBV27, the J call TRBJ1-1; TRBD1 matches at 10 bases. Per the germline V gene, CDR1 is MNHEY and CDR2 is SMNVEV (reference sequence). The CDR3 totals 16 residues. J lost 4 bases, V lost 4 bases, and 9 bases had no gene match.